The rows below give T cell receptor beta chains drawn from one sample of a study of cytomegalovirus exposure and HLA in healthy donors. The protocol was immunoSEQ multiplex PCR, while the TCRdb copy is restricted to in-frame clones and leaves out a portion. The data contain some 200,000 clones, roughly 8.7% of them singletons. Source material: PBMCs. The source is a woman in her twenties or thirties in good health and CMV-seropositive. Both conserved end residues are part of each CDR3. D genes are given only for firm matches. Only some rows state a clone size, as once, few, many or a class for expanded clones.

D | size | J | V | DNA | CDR3
- | - | TRBJ1-2 | TRBV6-6 | TGTGCCAGCAGAGGCAGTTCAGGATATGGCTACACCTTC | CASRGSSGYGYTF
- | - | TRBJ2-3 | TRBV5-1 | TGCGCCAGCAGCTTGAAGGCGGGACGGGCAGATACGCAGTATTTT | CASSLKAGRADTQYF
TRBD1 | few | TRBJ2-3 | TRBV5-1 | TGCGCCAGCAGCGCCAACAGGGGTAATACGCAGTATTTT | CASSANRGNTQYF
- | few | TRBJ1-4 | TRBV30 | TGTGCCTGCCACCACGAGGGACTAACGGGTGAAAAACTGTTTTTT | CACHHEGLTGEKLFF
- | few | TRBJ1-6 | TRBV6-1 | TGTGCCAGCGTCGCCGGGACGCGGGGTAATTCACCCCTCCACTTT | CASVAGTRGNSPLHF
TRBD1 | few | TRBJ1-1 | TRBV2 | TGTGCCAGCAGTGAGGGACAGGGGGCCGGGAACACTGAAGCTTTCTTT | CASSEGQGAGNTEAFF
- | - | TRBJ2-2 | TRBV5-8 | TGTGCCAGCAGCTTGGCGTATTTCAACACCGGGGAGCTGTTTTTT | CASSLAYFNTGELFF
TRBD2 | - | TRBJ2-7 | TRBV7-2 | TGTGCCAGCAGCTTTACCTCCGGACTAGCGAACTACGAGCAGTACTTC | CASSFTSGLANYEQYF
- | - | TRBJ1-5 | TRBV7-8 | TGTGCCAGCAGCTTAGCAGGGAGGGGAGGGAGCAATCAGCCCCAGCATTTT | CASSLAGRGGSNQPQHF
TRBD2 | - | TRBJ2-3 | TRBV7-2 | TGTGCCAGCAGCTTAGCAGGGACTAGCGGGAGAGATACGCAGTATTTT | CASSLAGTSGRDTQYF
TRBD1 | - | TRBJ2-1 | TRBV5-1 | TGCGCCAGCAGCCCGGGACAGTCCTACAATGAGCAGTTCTTC | CASSPGQSYNEQFF
TRBD1 | few | TRBJ1-2 | TRBV19 | TGTGCCAGTAGTATAACAACAGGGGGCCGGAACTATGGCTACACCTTC | CASSITTGGRNYGYTF
- | few | TRBJ2-5 | TRBV5-1 | TGCGCCAGCAGCTTGGCGGCAGGGTCATTGGAGACCCAGTACTTC | CASSLAAGSLETQYF
- | few | TRBJ2-5 | TRBV7-7 | TGTGCCAGCAGCTTAGCGGGGAGCCAAGAGACCCAGTACTTC | CASSLAGSQETQYF
- | few | TRBJ1-1 | TRBV5-8 | TGTGCCAGCAGCTTGGGTTTTCTCGCAGGGGCCGGGGAAGCTTTCTTT | CASSLGFLAGAGEAFF
TRBD2 | - | TRBJ2-7 | TRBV9 | TGTGCCAGCAGCCCTTCGACTAGCGAGTACGAGCAGTACTTC | CASSPSTSEYEQYF
- | few | TRBJ2-6 | TRBV29-1 | TGCAGCGTTGAAGATCGGGGAACTGGGGCCAACGTCCTGACTTTC | CSVEDRGTGANVLTF
- | - | TRBJ1-1 | TRBV7-2 | TGTGCCAGCAGCTACTTAATGAACACTGAAGCTTTCTTT | CASSYLMNTEAFF
TRBD2 | - | TRBJ2-1 | TRBV5-4 | TGTGCCAGCAGCAGGGGGCTAGCGGGAGAGGGCAATGAGCAGTTCTTC | CASSRGLAGEGNEQFF
TRBD2 | few | TRBJ2-7 | TRBV5-6 | TGTGCCAGCAGCTTGGGACCGCCTTCTAGCGGGGCGGACTACGAGCAGTACTTC | CASSLGPPSSGADYEQYF
- | - | TRBJ1-2 | TRBV7-3 | TGTGCCAGCAGCCCCGGAGCGGGACGAATGGACTATGGCTACACCTTC | CASSPGAGRMDYGYTF
- | - | TRBJ1-1 | TRBV15 | TGTGCCACCAGCAGAGATCCCTCACTACCTGAAGCTTTCTTT | CATSRDPSLPEAFF
- | - | TRBJ2-1 | TRBV2 | TGTGCCAGCAGTGAGTGGAGCGGGTTATCCTACAATGAGCAGTTCTTC | CASSEWSGLSYNEQFF